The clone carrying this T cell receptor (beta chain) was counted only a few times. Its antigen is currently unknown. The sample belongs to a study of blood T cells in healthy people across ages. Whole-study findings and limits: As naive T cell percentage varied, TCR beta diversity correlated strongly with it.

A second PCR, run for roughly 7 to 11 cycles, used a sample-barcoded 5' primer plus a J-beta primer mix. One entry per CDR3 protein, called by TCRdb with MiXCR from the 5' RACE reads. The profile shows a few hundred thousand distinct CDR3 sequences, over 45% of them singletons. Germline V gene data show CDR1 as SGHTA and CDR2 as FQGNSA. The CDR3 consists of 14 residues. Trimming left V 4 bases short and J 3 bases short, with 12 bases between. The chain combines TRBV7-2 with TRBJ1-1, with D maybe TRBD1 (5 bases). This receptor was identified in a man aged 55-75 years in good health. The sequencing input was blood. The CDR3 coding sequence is TGTGCCAGCAGCTCCCGGACATTTTACACTGAAGCTTTCTTT. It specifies CASSSRTFYTEAFF. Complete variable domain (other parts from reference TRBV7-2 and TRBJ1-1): GAGVSQSPSNKVTEKGKDVELRCDPISGHTALYWYRQSLGQGLEFLIYFQGNSAPDKSGLPSDRFSAERTGGSVSTLTIQRTQQEDSAVYLCASSSRTFYTEAFFGQGTRLTVV.